Following are 15 T cell receptor beta chains from one sample sequenced in a study of T cell responses to AZD1222 COVID-19 vaccine. Sequencing used immunoSEQ multiplex PCR; TCRdb keeps in-frame clones, though not all of them. In the table there are roughly 77,000 clones, 90% of which are singletons. Sequenced here: peripheral blood, sampled on day 0 of AZD1222 vaccination. The receptors come from an adult in good health.

This rearrangement joins TRBV10-2 to TRBJ1-6, with 9 bases aligning to TRBD1. This CDR3 is 14 amino acids long. V dropped 6 bases and J dropped 9; count of bases not matched to a gene: 6. Germline loops: CDR1 WSHSY, CDR2 SAAADI. CDR3 sequence: CASRETGGGSPLHF. DNA for the CDR3: TGCGCCAGCAGAGAAACAGGGGGCGGTTCACCCCTCCACTTT.

There are a few counts of this clone. The rearrangement uses TRBV5-4 and TRBJ2-5; 7 nucleotides line up with TRBD1. CDR3 length equals 15 residues. Per the germline V gene, CDR1 is SGHNT and CDR2 is YYREEE (reference sequence). J gave up 2 bases and V 1 base, and 5 bases lay outside the gene matches. The CDR3 DNA sequence: TGTGCCAGCAGCTTGCTCGGGACAGCACAAGAGACCCAGTACTTC. Encoded protein: CASSLLGTAQETQYF.

This rearrangement joins TRBV10-3 to TRBJ1-1; 9 bases match TRBD1. The germline V gene encodes CDR1 ENHRY and CDR2 SYGVKD. This CDR3 region has 14 residues. Trimming cost V 6 bases and J 3 bases; bases outside gene matches: 5. As DNA, the CDR3 is TGTGCCATCAGAGTGACAGGGGGGGACACTGAAGCTTTCTTT. It translates to CAIRVTGGDTEAFF.

This clone was detected only once. V is TRBV24-1 and J is TRBJ1-1; D uncertain. The CDR3 has 14 amino acids. With 4 bases removed from V and 0 bases from J, the gap between germline ends came to 8 bases. Germline values: CDR1 KGHDR, CDR2 SFDVKD. The CDR3 is CATSDPSLNTEAFF. The CDR3, as DNA: TGTGCCACCAGTGACCCGAGTCTGAACACTGAAGCTTTCTTT.

This rearrangement joins TRBV5-6 to TRBJ2-3, with D possibly TRBD1 on 5 matching bases. Germline CDR1 SGHDT, CDR2 YYEEEE. V was clipped by 0 bases and J by 3 bases, with 14 bases between them. CDR3 size: 16 residues. CDR3 coding DNA: TGTGCCAGCAGCTTGGCCCTTATAGGGGTAACAGATACGCAGTATTTT. Translated: CASSLALIGVTDTQYF.

The V gene is TRBV28, the J gene TRBJ1-2, with D unclear. CDR1 is MDHEN, CDR2 SYDVKM, per germline. The CDR3 has 12 residues. CDR3 residues: CATQPLGYGYTF. The DNA for the CDR3 is TGTGCTACCCAGCCCCTCGGCTATGGCTACACCTTC.

The chain uses TRBV6-5 and TRBJ2-1; tentative D call: TRBD1 (5 bases). Trimming removed 8 bases at V and 8 bases at J, with 19 bases between. Germline V gives CDR1 MNHEY, CDR2 SVGAGI. CDR3 length: 14 residues. The CDR3 DNA reads TGTGCCAGCCAGGGCACATTGACGTCACATGAGCAGTTCTTC. This translates into CASQGTLTSHEQFF.

J is TRBJ2-7 and V is TRBV7-2, with TRBD2 matching 9 bases. With 4 bases clipped from V and 3 bases from J, the junction kept 13 bases outside the gene matches. This CDR3 has 17 amino acids. Germline V gives CDR1 SGHTA, CDR2 FQGNSA. The DNA for the CDR3 is TGTGCCAGCAGCTCACGAAAAAAGCGGGGGGATTTCTACGAGCAGTACTTC. Protein product: CASSSRKKRGDFYEQYF.

Only one count was recorded for this clone. V and J are TRBV2 and TRBJ1-2, with 8 bases aligning to TRBD1. The CDR3 length is 14 residues. With 7 bases clipped from V and 4 bases from J, the junction kept 8 bases outside the gene matches. Germline assignment: CDR1 SNHLY and CDR2 FYNNEI. CDR3 amino acids: CASKSTGDGYGYTF. DNA of the CDR3: TGTGCCAGCAAATCGACAGGGGATGGCTATGGCTACACCTTC. Filled out from reference TRBV2 and TRBJ1-2, the complete variable domain reads EPEVTQTPSHQVTQMGQEVILRCVPISNHLYFYWYRQILGQKVEFLVSFYNNEISEKSEIFDDQFSVERPDGSNFTLKIRSTKLEDSAMYFCASKSTGDGYGYTFGSGTRLTVV.

The chain recombines TRBV6-1 with TRBJ2-5; 8 bases fit TRBD1. Germline CDR1 and CDR2: MNHNS and SASEGT. Unmatched junction bases numbered 8, after V lost 3 bases and J lost 5 bases. CDR3 length: 15 residues. This CDR3 is CASSDRTGFGETQYF. CDR3 nucleotide sequence: TGTGCCAGCAGTGATCGGACAGGGTTTGGGGAGACCCAGTACTTC.

This chain connects TRBV11-2 to TRBJ2-2; the D gene is possibly TRBD1 (6 bases). The CDR3 contains 15 residues. The germline V gene encodes CDR1 SGHAT and CDR2 FQNNGV. The V and J ends lost 4 bases and 5 bases respectively, with 14 bases between them. CDR3 bases: TGTGCCAGCAGCTGGGGGCAGGGTGCAACCGGGGAGCTGTTTTTT. Protein product: CASSWGQGATGELFF. Looking up the rest from reference TRBV11-2 and TRBJ2-2 gives the full variable domain: EAGVAQSPRYKIIEKRQSVAFWCNPISGHATLYWYQQILGQGPKLLIQFQNNGVVDDSQLPKDRFSAERLKGVDSTLKIQPAKLEDSAVYLCASSWGQGATGELFFGEGSRLTVL.

The rearrangement uses TRBV7-2 and TRBJ2-7, with D tentatively TRBD2 (7 bases). Trimming removed 6 bases from V and 0 bases from J, with 18 bases in between. This CDR3 has 16 amino acids. Germline CDR1 SGHTA, CDR2 FQGNSA. CDR3 amino acids: CASRGGLGHNSYEQYF. The CDR3, as DNA: TGTGCCAGCAGGGGGGGGTTGGGACACAACTCCTACGAGCAGTACTTC.

V and J are TRBV5-6 and TRBJ2-5; 7 bases are shared with TRBD2. The germline V gene encodes CDR1 SGHDT and CDR2 YYEEEE. Trimming removed 2 bases from V and 5 bases from J; junction bases left unmatched: 6. The CDR3 spans 14 residues. CDR3 sequence (DNA): TGTGCCAGCAGCTTCGGACCAGCGGGGGAGACCCAGTACTTC. Its protein is CASSFGPAGETQYF.

The chain carries TRBV19 and TRBJ2-1; 14 bases line up with TRBD2. CDR3 length equals 16 residues. The V gene end was trimmed by 7 bases and the J gene end by 4 bases; junction bases not matched to a gene: 6. The germline gives CDR1 LNHDA, CDR2 SQIVND (reference sequence). CDR3 bases: TGTGCCAGTATCAGGACTAGCGGGGGGAAATACAATGAGCAGTTCTTC. This gives the protein CASIRTSGGKYNEQFF.

The chain recombines TRBV2 with TRBJ1-1, with D perhaps TRBD1 (5 bases). Germline values: CDR1 SNHLY, CDR2 FYNNEI. The CDR3 is made up of 10 amino acids. CDR3 in amino acids: CGSGHTEAFF. The CDR3 DNA sequence: TGTGGCTCGGGGCACACTGAAGCTTTCTTT.